Listed below are T cell receptor beta chains from one sample, sequenced in a study of PD-1 blockade in mismatch repair-deficient tumors. The repertoire was sequenced with immunoSEQ multiplex PCR; TCRdb's copy has only in-frame clones and lacks some. The top ten hold approximately 15% of the sample, which has approximately 130,000 clones, roughly 86% seen once. This sample comprised peripheral blood, obtained 44 weeks after starting pembrolizumab. The source is an adult with mismatch repair-deficient cancer. Each CDR3 is given with its conserved first and last residue. The D gene is left open where the match is weak. Clone size is shown for a subset of rows, as once, few, many or a class of expanded clone.

D gene: .; J gene: TRBJ1-5; clone size: .; V gene: TRBV19; CDR3 protein: CASSPTGGRQPQHF; CDR3 DNA: TGTGCCAGTAGTCCGACGGGTGGGCGTCAGCCCCAGCATTTT
D gene: TRBD1; J gene: TRBJ2-6; clone size: .; V gene: TRBV5-1; CDR3 protein: CASSLARDRGISGANVLTF; CDR3 DNA: TGCGCCAGCAGCTTGGCTAGGGACAGGGGAATTAGCGGGGCCAACGTCCTGACTTTC
D gene: TRBD1; J gene: TRBJ2-5; clone size: .; V gene: TRBV5-1; CDR3 protein: CATQTGTGGRETQYF; CDR3 DNA: TGCGCCACCCAGACCGGAACAGGGGGCCGGGAGACCCAGTACTTC
D gene: .; J gene: TRBJ1-5; clone size: .; V gene: TRBV30; CDR3 protein: CAWSRGADSNQPQHF; CDR3 DNA: TGTGCCTGGAGTAGGGGGGCAGATAGCAATCAGCCCCAGCATTTT
D gene: .; J gene: TRBJ1-5; clone size: few; V gene: TRBV2; CDR3 protein: CASSQSPALGQPQHF; CDR3 DNA: TGTGCCAGCAGTCAGTCTCCGGCGTTGGGTCAGCCCCAGCATTTT
D gene: .; J gene: TRBJ2-7; clone size: .; V gene: TRBV5-1; CDR3 protein: CASSLIPYEQYF; CDR3 DNA: TGCGCCAGCAGCTTGATCCCCTACGAGCAGTACTTC
D gene: TRBD2; J gene: TRBJ2-7; clone size: .; V gene: TRBV7-9; CDR3 protein: CASSYPSGGTYEQYF; CDR3 DNA: TGTGCCAGCAGCTACCCTAGCGGGGGGACCTACGAGCAGTACTTC
D gene: .; J gene: TRBJ2-7; clone size: .; V gene: TRBV30; CDR3 protein: CAWSGGQRDAPPYEQYF; CDR3 DNA: TGTGCCTGGAGTGGAGGACAGCGCGACGCGCCGCCCTACGAGCAGTACTTC
D gene: TRBD1; J gene: TRBJ2-2; clone size: .; V gene: TRBV29-1; CDR3 protein: CSVLTGGAAGELFF; CDR3 DNA: TGCAGCGTCCTGACAGGGGGCGCCGCCGGGGAGCTGTTTTTT
D gene: TRBD2; J gene: TRBJ2-5; clone size: .; V gene: TRBV18; CDR3 protein: CASSPREGETQYF; CDR3 DNA: TGTGCCAGCTCACCACGGGAGGGAGAGACCCAGTACTTC
D gene: TRBD1; J gene: TRBJ2-2; clone size: .; V gene: TRBV5-4; CDR3 protein: CASSLGGGANGELFF; CDR3 DNA: TGTGCCAGCAGCTTGGGAGGGGGCGCGAACGGGGAGCTGTTTTTT
D gene: .; J gene: TRBJ1-1; clone size: .; V gene: TRBV30; CDR3 protein: CACCLERVNTEAFF; CDR3 DNA: TGTGCCTGTTGTTTAGAACGGGTGAACACTGAAGCTTTCTTT
D gene: .; J gene: TRBJ2-1; clone size: .; V gene: TRBV6-5; CDR3 protein: CASSYSSDEQFF; CDR3 DNA: TGTGCCAGCAGTTACTCTTCTGATGAGCAGTTCTTC
D gene: .; J gene: TRBJ1-5; clone size: .; V gene: TRBV9; CDR3 protein: CASSVGWGPSQPQHF; CDR3 DNA: TGTGCCAGCAGCGTAGGATGGGGACCCTCTCAGCCCCAGCATTTT
D gene: TRBD2; J gene: TRBJ2-3; clone size: .; V gene: TRBV4-3; CDR3 protein: CASSQTGGGTDTQYF; CDR3 DNA: TGCGCCAGCAGCCAAACGGGAGGGGGTACAGATACGCAGTATTTT
D gene: .; J gene: TRBJ1-2; clone size: .; V gene: TRBV5-1; CDR3 protein: CASRRGTANYGYTF; CDR3 DNA: TGCGCCAGCAGGCGCGGAACAGCAAACTATGGCTACACCTTC
D gene: .; J gene: TRBJ2-3; clone size: .; V gene: TRBV5-1; CDR3 protein: CASSLAWGRSTDTQYF; CDR3 DNA: TGCGCCAGCAGCTTGGCCTGGGGACGGAGCACAGATACGCAGTATTTT
D gene: TRBD2; J gene: TRBJ2-1; clone size: once; V gene: TRBV9; CDR3 protein: CASSVARTSGNNEQFF; CDR3 DNA: TGTGCCAGCAGCGTAGCTAGGACTAGCGGGAACAATGAGCAGTTCTTC
D gene: .; J gene: TRBJ2-7; clone size: .; V gene: TRBV20-1; CDR3 protein: CSARRGEQYF; CDR3 DNA: TGCAGTGCTAGACGCGGCGAGCAGTACTTC
D gene: TRBD1; J gene: TRBJ1-5; clone size: .; V gene: TRBV4-1; CDR3 protein: CASSQTDRGYNQPQHF; CDR3 DNA: TGCGCCAGCAGCCAGACGGACAGGGGGTATAATCAGCCCCAGCATTTT
D gene: .; J gene: TRBJ2-7; clone size: .; V gene: TRBV11-1; CDR3 protein: CASSLVSGKISYEQYF; CDR3 DNA: TGTGCCAGCAGCTTGGTTTCAGGGAAAATCTCCTACGAGCAGTACTTC
D gene: .; J gene: TRBJ1-5; clone size: .; V gene: TRBV28; CDR3 protein: CASSLGINQPQHF; CDR3 DNA: TGTGCCAGCAGTTTGGGGATCAATCAGCCCCAGCATTTT
D gene: .; J gene: TRBJ1-2; clone size: .; V gene: TRBV6-5; CDR3 protein: CASSKTGGVNYGYTF; CDR3 DNA: TGTGCCAGCAGCAAAACCGGAGGGGTTAACTATGGCTACACCTTC
D gene: TRBD2; J gene: TRBJ2-5; clone size: .; V gene: TRBV27; CDR3 protein: CASSPLAGEETQYF; CDR3 DNA: TGTGCCAGCAGTCCCCTAGCGGGAGAAGAGACCCAGTACTTC
D gene: .; J gene: TRBJ2-5; clone size: .; V gene: TRBV7-2; CDR3 protein: CASRKYAPGARGETQYF; CDR3 DNA: TGTGCCAGCAGAAAGTACGCTCCGGGGGCGAGAGGGGAGACCCAGTACTTC
D gene: .; J gene: TRBJ2-5; clone size: .; V gene: TRBV7-2; CDR3 protein: CASSFPQGKLVETQYF; CDR3 DNA: TGTGCCAGCAGCTTTCCACAGGGTAAACTAGTGGAGACCCAGTACTTC
D gene: .; J gene: TRBJ2-5; clone size: few; V gene: TRBV7-3; CDR3 protein: CASSPRHQETQYF; CDR3 DNA: TGTGCCAGCAGCCCGCGACACCAAGAGACCCAGTACTTC
D gene: TRBD1; J gene: TRBJ1-5; clone size: .; V gene: TRBV6-1; CDR3 protein: CASSATGPPQPQHF; CDR3 DNA: TGTGCCAGCAGTGCGACAGGGCCGCCTCAGCCCCAGCATTTT
D gene: .; J gene: TRBJ2-1; clone size: once; V gene: TRBV10-2; CDR3 protein: CASSESLEVGQFF; CDR3 DNA: TGCGCCAGCAGTGAGTCGTTGGAGGTGGGGCAGTTCTTC
D gene: TRBD2; J gene: TRBJ2-7; clone size: .; V gene: TRBV5-1; CDR3 protein: CASSMGLAGGSGPEQYF; CDR3 DNA: TGCGCCAGCAGCATGGGACTAGCGGGAGGATCGGGCCCGGAGCAGTACTTC
D gene: .; J gene: TRBJ2-1; clone size: .; V gene: TRBV2; CDR3 protein: CASGGTPGQFF; CDR3 DNA: TGTGCCAGCGGAGGGACACCCGGGCAGTTCTTC
D gene: .; J gene: TRBJ2-5; clone size: .; V gene: TRBV30; CDR3 protein: CAWSVRETQYF; CDR3 DNA: TGTGCCTGGAGTGTACGGGAGACCCAGTACTTC
D gene: TRBD1; J gene: TRBJ2-7; clone size: .; V gene: TRBV11-2; CDR3 protein: CASSLGQTYEQYF; CDR3 DNA: TGTGCCAGCAGCTTGGGACAGACGTACGAGCAGTACTTC
D gene: .; J gene: TRBJ1-2; clone size: .; V gene: TRBV6-6; CDR3 protein: CASRVNQGDYGYTF; CDR3 DNA: TGTGCCAGCAGGGTAAATCAGGGAGACTATGGCTACACCTTC
D gene: .; J gene: TRBJ2-7; clone size: .; V gene: TRBV29-1; CDR3 protein: CSVRQGSYEQYF; CDR3 DNA: TGCAGCGTTCGCCAGGGCTCCTACGAGCAGTACTTC
D gene: TRBD2; J gene: TRBJ2-3; clone size: .; V gene: TRBV30; CDR3 protein: CAWSLGLAGDGDTQYF; CDR3 DNA: TGTGCCTGGAGTCTCGGACTAGCGGGAGACGGAGATACGCAGTATTTT
D gene: TRBD1; J gene: TRBJ1-2; clone size: .; V gene: TRBV7-9; CDR3 protein: CASSFPQTGAEYGYTF; CDR3 DNA: TGTGCCAGCAGCTTTCCCCAGACAGGGGCGGAGTATGGCTACACCTTC
D gene: .; J gene: TRBJ1-5; clone size: few; V gene: TRBV19; CDR3 protein: CASTQARGIHEPQHF; CDR3 DNA: TGTGCCAGTACCCAAGCAAGGGGGATTCATGAGCCCCAGCATTTT
D gene: TRBD1; J gene: TRBJ2-7; clone size: .; V gene: TRBV5-4; CDR3 protein: CASSLWALGGVYEQYF; CDR3 DNA: TGTGCCAGCAGCTTGTGGGCCCTAGGGGGCGTCTACGAGCAGTACTTC
D gene: .; J gene: TRBJ1-1; clone size: .; V gene: TRBV6-5; CDR3 protein: CASTLGEGTEAFF; CDR3 DNA: TGTGCCAGCACCCTGGGGGAGGGGACTGAAGCTTTCTTT
D gene: .; J gene: TRBJ2-6; clone size: .; V gene: TRBV10-3; CDR3 protein: CAIMTGDSGANVLTF; CDR3 DNA: TGTGCCATCATGACAGGAGACTCTGGGGCCAACGTCCTGACTTTC
D gene: TRBD1; J gene: TRBJ1-2; clone size: .; V gene: TRBV6-5; CDR3 protein: CASSYWTGGNYGYTF; CDR3 DNA: TGTGCCAGCAGTTACTGGACAGGGGGGAACTATGGCTACACCTTC
D gene: TRBD1; J gene: TRBJ1-4; clone size: .; V gene: TRBV15; CDR3 protein: CATSTPTGRSATNEKLFF; CDR3 DNA: TGTGCCACCAGCACCCCGACAGGGAGATCGGCAACTAATGAAAAACTGTTTTTT
D gene: .; J gene: TRBJ2-7; clone size: .; V gene: TRBV6-6; CDR3 protein: CASSSTLATTYEQYF; CDR3 DNA: TGTGCCAGCAGTTCCACGCTCGCTACCACCTACGAGCAGTACTTC
D gene: .; J gene: TRBJ2-7; clone size: .; V gene: TRBV30; CDR3 protein: CAWSVLWGGAYEQYF; CDR3 DNA: TGTGCCTGGAGTGTACTTTGGGGCGGCGCCTACGAGCAGTACTTC
D gene: .; J gene: TRBJ2-7; clone size: .; V gene: TRBV7-9; CDR3 protein: CASSPQGPVEQYF; CDR3 DNA: TGTGCCAGCAGCCCCCAGGGGCCAGTAGAGCAGTACTTC